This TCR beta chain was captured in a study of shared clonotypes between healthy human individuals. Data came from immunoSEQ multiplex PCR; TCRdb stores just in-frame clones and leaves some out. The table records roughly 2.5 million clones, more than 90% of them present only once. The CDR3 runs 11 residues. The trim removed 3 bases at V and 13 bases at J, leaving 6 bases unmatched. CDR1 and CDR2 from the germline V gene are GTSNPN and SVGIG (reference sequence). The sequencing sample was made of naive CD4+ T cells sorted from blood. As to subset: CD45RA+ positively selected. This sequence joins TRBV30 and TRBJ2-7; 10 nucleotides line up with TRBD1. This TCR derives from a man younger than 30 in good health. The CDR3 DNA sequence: TGTGCCTGGAGCGCGGGACAGGGGATTTACTTC. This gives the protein CAWSAGQGIYF.